These T cell receptor gamma chains were read from a single sample in a study of gamma delta lymphoproliferative disorders and STAT genes. TCRdb re-called the multiplex PCR reads with CATT. Found here are some 1,200 gamma-chain clones, roughly 9.7% of them singletons; the top ten hold 88%. Sequencing was carried out using blood. The receptor set was obtained from a human donor with gamma-delta T-cell large granular lymphocyte leukemia. The CDR3 runs from the conserved cysteine through the conserved F or W. Clone size is not always given. Where it is, it says once, few, many or a class for expanded clones.

J gene,V gene,clone size,CDR3 protein,CDR3 DNA
TRGJP2,TRGV4,few,CATWDPRRNGIKTF,TGTGCCACCTGGGACCCCAGGAGAAATGGGATCAAGACGTTT
TRGJ1/TRGJ2,TRGV10,medium-sized,CAAWDHKKLF,TGTGCTGCGTGGGACCATAAGAAACTCTTT
TRGJ1/TRGJ2,TRGV11,medium-sized,CACWIRHENYYKKLF,TGTGCCTGCTGGATTAGGCACGAGAATTATTATAAGAAACTCTTT
TRGJ1/TRGJ2,TRGV3,many,CATWDRRGYYKKLF,TGTGCCACCTGGGACAGGCGGGGTTATTATAAGAAACTCTTT
TRGJ1/TRGJ2,TRGV10,medium-sized,CAAWESRTLYYKKLF,TGTGCTGCGTGGGAGTCCCGAACCCTTTATTATAAGAAACTCTTT
TRGJP2,TRGV8,few,CATWVRSSDWIKTF,TGTGCCACCTGGGTCCGTAGTAGTGATTGGATCAAGACGTTT
TRGJ1/TRGJ2,TRGV4,few,CATWDVYYKKLF,TGTGCCACCTGGGATGTTTACTATAAGAAACTCTTT
TRGJP2,TRGV2,-,CATWRESSDWIKTF,TGTGCCACCTGGCGCGAGAGTAGTGATTGGATCAAGACGTTT
TRGJ1/TRGJ2,TRGV5,-,CATWDGNYYKKLF,TGTGCCACCTGGGACGGGAATTATTATAAGAAACTCTTT
TRGJP,TRGV9,few,CALWAELGKKIKVF,TGTGCCTTGTGGGCGGAGTTGGGCAAAAAAATCAAGGTATTT
TRGJ1/TRGJ2,TRGV10,medium-sized,CAAWPYYKKLF,TGTGCTGCGTGGCCATATTATAAGAAACTCTTT
TRGJ1/TRGJ2,TRGV11,few,CACWIRHAPREYYYKKLF,TGTGCCTGCTGGATTAGGCACGCTCCAAGGGAATATTATTATAAGAAACTCTTT
TRGJ1/TRGJ2,TRGV4,few,CATWPHKKLF,TGTGCCACCTGGCCCCATAAGAAACTCTTT
TRGJP2,TRGV8,medium-sized,CATWDDVSSDWIKTF,TGTGCCACCTGGGATGACGTTAGTAGTGATTGGATCAAGACGTTT
TRGJ1/TRGJ2,TRGV10,-,CAAREFSVPPYYKKLF,TGTGCTGCGCGGGAATTCTCGGTACCCCCTTATTATAAGAAACTCTTT
TRGJ1/TRGJ2,TRGV9,-,CALWVPNYYKKLF,TGTGCCTTGTGGGTACCAAATTATTATAAGAAACTCTTT
TRGJP2,TRGV8,medium-sized,CATRQSSDWIKTF,TGTGCCACCCGCCAAAGTAGTGATTGGATCAAGACGTTT
TRGJ1/TRGJ2,TRGV11,medium-sized,CTTVPPYKKLF,-
TRGJ1/TRGJ2,TRGV4,-,CATWERDLF,TGTGCCACCTGGGAGAGAGATCTGTTT
TRGJ1/TRGJ2,TRGV8,-,CATWGPYYKKLF,TGTGCCACCTGGGGGCCTTATTATAAGAAACTCTTT
TRGJ1/TRGJ2,TRGV3,few,CATWDRPGSNYYKKLF,TGTGCCACCTGGGACAGGCCTGGTTCGAATTATTATAAGAAACTCTTT
TRGJP1,TRGV8,medium-sized,CANRGTGWFKIF,TGTGCCAATCGTGGCACTGGTTGGTTCAAGATATTT
TRGJ1/TRGJ2,TRGV4,-,CATWDGRLCDYYKKLF,TGTGCCACCTGGGACGGGCGGCTGTGTGATTATTATAAGAAACTCTTT
TRGJ1/TRGJ2,TRGV2,medium-sized,CATWDGDYYKKLF,TGTGCCACCTGGGACGGGGATTATTATAAGAAACTCTTT
TRGJP1,TRGV5,few,CATWDRPRSTGWFKIF,TGTGCCACCTGGGACAGGCCTAGGTCCACTGGTTGGTTCAAGATATTT
TRGJ1/TRGJ2,TRGV4,many,CATWDGLGYYKKLF,TGTGCCACCTGGGATGGGCTGGGGTATTATAAGAAACTCTTT
TRGJ1/TRGJ2,TRGV4,medium-sized,CATWDGPQTHKKLF,TGTGCCACCTGGGATGGGCCTCAGACTCATAAGAAACTCTTT
TRGJ1/TRGJ2,TRGV3,medium-sized,CATWDRQYKKLF,TGTGCCACCTGGGACAGGCAATATAAGAAACTCTTT
TRGJ1/TRGJ2,TRGV8,few,CATWDRRLYYKKLF,TGTGCCACCTGGGATAGGCGTCTATATTATAAGAAACTCTTT
TRGJP2,TRGV4,medium-sized,CATWDGPGSDWIKTF,TGTGCCACCTGGGACGGGCCTGGTAGTGATTGGATCAAGACGTTT
TRGJ1/TRGJ2,TRGV10,few,CAAWDEHLNYYKKLF,TGTGCTGCGTGGGACGAACACTTGAATTATTATAAGAAACTCTTT
TRGJP2,TRGV2,medium-sized,CATWDGLTGSDWIKTF,TGTGCCACCTGGGACGGGCTTACAGGTAGTGATTGGATCAAGACGTTT
TRGJ1/TRGJ2,TRGV2,-,CATWDGPFIFYKKLF,TGTGCCACCTGGGACGGGCCGTTCATTTTTTATAAGAAACTCTTT
TRGJP1,TRGV11,-,CTTVLPLTTGWFKIF,-
TRGJ1/TRGJ2,TRGV2,-,CATWDGRFYYKKLF,TGTGCCACCTGGGACGGAAGGTTTTATTATAAGAAACTCTTT
TRGJ1/TRGJ2,TRGV11,-,CACWTYYYKKLF,TGTGCCTGCTGGACCTATTATTATAAGAAACTCTTT
TRGJ1/TRGJ2,TRGV3,few,CATWDTGSGKKLF,TGTGCCACCTGGGACACGGGTTCGGGGAAGAAACTCTTT
TRGJ1/TRGJ2,TRGV4,few,CATWDGPSGRNYYKKLF,TGTGCCACCTGGGATGGCCCCTCGGGGAGGAATTATTATAAGAAACTCTTT
TRGJ1/TRGJ2,TRGV8,medium-sized,CATWSKKLF,TGTGCCACCTGGAGCAAGAAACTCTTT
TRGJ1/TRGJ2,TRGV9,-,CALWEVKGERKLF,TGTGCCTTGTGGGAGGTGAAGGGGGAACGGAAACTCTTT
TRGJ1/TRGJ2,TRGV4,few,CATWDVHLGYKKLF,TGTGCCACCTGGGACGTCCACCTGGGTTATAAGAAACTCTTT
TRGJP1,TRGV10,medium-sized,CAAWDFATGWFKIF,TGTGCTGCGTGGGATTTCGCCACTGGTTGGTTCAAGATATTT
TRGJP2,TRGV8,many,CATWDGARDWIKTF,TGTGCCACCTGGGATGGGGCGAGGGATTGGATCAAGACGTTT
TRGJ1/TRGJ2,TRGV3,medium-sized,CATWDRPKKLF,TGTGCCACCTGGGACAGGCCTAAGAAACTCTTT
TRGJ1/TRGJ2,TRGV10,few,CAAWDYASPDNYYKKLF,TGTGCTGCGTGGGATTATGCGTCTCCCGACAATTATTATAAGAAACTCTTT
TRGJ1/TRGJ2,TRGV10,-,CAAWDGGDYYKKLF,TGTGCTGCGTGGGATGGGGGAGATTATTATAAGAAACTCTTT
TRGJP2,TRGV10,medium-sized,CAAWDYRPGYFGRGGDWIKTF,TGTGCTGCGTGGGATTATAGACCCGGTTACTTCGGACGTGGTGGTGATTGGATCAAGACGTTT
TRGJ1/TRGJ2,TRGV10,-,CAAWAPYYKKLF,TGTGCTGCGTGGGCCCCTTATTATAAGAAACTCTTT
TRGJ1/TRGJ2,TRGV9,once,CALWEVQGKKLF,TGTGCCTTGTGGGAGGTGCAAGGTAAGAAACTCTTT
TRGJ1/TRGJ2,TRGV3,medium-sized,CATWDSWGFYYKKLF,TGTGCCACCTGGGACAGCTGGGGTTTTTATTATAAGAAACTCTTT
TRGJP2,TRGV8,medium-sized,CATFGIKTF,TGTGCCACCTTTGGGATCAAGACGTTT
TRGJ1/TRGJ2,TRGV2,-,CATWAINYYKKLF,TGTGCCACCTGGGCCATTAATTATTATAAGAAACTCTTT
TRGJ1/TRGJ2,TRGV8,medium-sized,CATWARKKLF,TGTGCCACCTGGGCTCGGAAGAAACTCTTT
TRGJ1/TRGJ2,TRGV2,few,CATWDGPWKLF,TGTGCCACCTGGGACGGGCCTTGGAAACTCTTT
TRGJ1/TRGJ2,TRGV3,-,CATWDRPNYYKKLF,TGTGCCACCTGGGACAGGCCCAATTATTATAAGAAACTCTTT